This T cell receptor (beta chain) was profiled in a study of T cells in Graves' hyperthyroidism and ophthalmopathy. V was cut by 0 bases and J by 0 bases, with 12 bases left in between. Germline-derived CDR1 and CDR2 are DFQATT and SNEGSKA (reference sequence). CDR3 length: 16 amino acids. Amplification targeted TCR beta CDR3 regions from RNA transcripts. HTBI primers were used for first-round RT-PCR of the TCR CDR3. In TCRdb, the multiplex PCR reads were re-called with MiXCR into one record per CDR3 protein. This table has hundreds of thousands of distinct CDR3 sequences, 14% appearing once. This clonotype was counted once.

This clonotype was sampled from a woman aged 40 to 49 with Graves' hyperthyroidism. The sequenced sample was blood. This rearrangement joins TRBV20-1 to TRBJ2-1; D is undetermined. The CDR3 reads CSARDSRRSSYNEQFF. In nucleotides, the CDR3 is TGCAGTGCTAGAGATTCGCGGCGTAGCTCCTACAATGAGCAGTTCTTC.